The sequence of this T cell receptor beta chain was determined in a study of cytotoxic CD8 clonotypes in ibrutinib-treated CLL. In the study overall: Partial responses totalled approximately 25 and complete responses 2; after median 68 months, approximately 15 remained remitted and approximately twelve progressed.

Repertoires were generated with immunoSEQ multiplex PCR, while TCRdb's copy carries only in-frame clones and drops some. The repertoire includes approximately 150,000 clones, under 85% of them detected once, and about 4.5% sits in the top ten. Regarding this clone: The antigen remains undetermined.

Study findings and constraints: Once treatment began, public clonotypes, which were uncommon, contracted or stayed stable. Increased clonality at ibrutinib response gave way to a return toward baseline at progression. Clonality measured at baseline exceeded age-matched healthy donors, tracking circulating CD8+ T-cell counts.

This receptor was obtained from a human donor with chronic lymphocytic leukemia. Sequenced material: PBMCs, taken after 24 months of ibrutinib treatment.

CDR3 amino acids: CASSLPSSGRKAEQFF. CDR3 in DNA: TGTGCCAGCAGTTTACCATCTAGCGGGAGGAAGGCTGAGCAGTTCTTC. V usage is TRBV28 and J usage is TRBJ2-1, with 11 bases aligning to TRBD2. The V and J ends lost 2 bases and 9 bases, in that order; junction bases with no gene match: 9. The CDR3 has 16 amino acids. Germline assignment: CDR1 MDHEN and CDR2 SYDVKM.